The 22 T cell receptor beta chains presented below share a single source sample, sequenced in a study of beta chain features in type 1 diabetes. Study-level findings and limits: For Type 1 diabetes patients, all four CD4+ subsets carried TCRB CDR3s that were moderately but significantly shorter.

TCRB transcripts that were expressed got sequenced, as all of the isolated RNA had been reverse transcribed. The table came from immunoSEQ multiplex PCR; TCRdb's copy has only in-frame clones and leaves some out. The sample records more than 100,000 clones, over 15% being singletons. What these receptors recognize is not known. Sequenced: central memory CD4+ T cells from blood. The receptor source for this set is a man aged 25 to 40 with type 1 diabetes.

The table lists this clone with many counts. Other nucleotide sequences in the sample specify the same CDR3. The chain couples TRBV30 to TRBJ1-2, with 8 bases matching TRBD1. This CDR3 contains 13 residues. Germline lookup yields CDR1 GTSNPN and CDR2 SVGIG (reference sequence). J was trimmed by 4 bases and V by 2 bases; bases with no gene match: 3. The chain's CDR3 is CAWSRDRPYGYTF. CDR3 coding DNA: TGTGCCTGGAGTCGGGACAGGCCCTATGGCTACACCTTC. The whole variable domain, remainder taken from reference TRBV30 and TRBJ1-2, is SQTIHQWPATLVQPVGSPLSLECTVEGTSNPNLYWYRQAAGRGLQLLFYSVGIGQISSEVPQNLSASRPQDRQFILSSKKLLLSDSGFYLCAWSRDRPYGYTFGSGTRLTVV.

There are a few counts of this clone. The chain has TRBV29-1 and TRBJ2-3; 9 bases are a match to TRBD2. The CDR3 has 14 amino acids. V lost 4 bases, J lost 4 bases, and 6 bases stayed unmatched. From germline, CDR1 is SQVTM and CDR2 ANQGSEA. CDR3 bases: TGCAGCGTTGTCGGGCTAGCGGGGCCAGATACGCAGTATTTT. Its translation is CSVVGLAGPDTQYF.

This clone has more than one count but fewer than ten. V and J are TRBV6-6 and TRBJ2-6; D not resolved. Between the trimmed V and J ends, which lost 6 bases and 0 bases, there was a span of 9 bases. Germline V gene lookup returns CDR1 MNHNY and CDR2 SVGAGI (reference sequence). The CDR3 covers 15 residues. The CDR3 sequence: CASRALGSGANVLTF. CDR3 sequence (DNA): TGTGCCAGCAGGGCCTTAGGCTCTGGGGCCAACGTCCTGACTTTC.

The chain links TRBV7-9 to TRBJ2-1; 9 bases line up with TRBD1. Germline V CDR1 and CDR2: SEHNR, FQNEAQ (reference sequence). V shed 7 bases and J 6 bases; nucleotides not matched to a gene: 7. This CDR3 region has 14 residues. This CDR3 reads CASTMADRGNEQFF. The CDR3 DNA follows: TGTGCCAGCACTATGGCGGACAGGGGCAATGAGCAGTTCTTC.

This clone was counted only a few times. V gene TRBV19 combines with J gene TRBJ1-1, with 8 positions matching TRBD1. The CDR3 length is 15 residues. In germline, CDR1 is LNHDA, CDR2 SQIVND (reference sequence). The V gene end was trimmed by 5 bases and the J gene end by 3 bases; junction bases not matched to a gene: 8. CDR3 in amino acids: CASSSGGRGDTEAFF. As DNA, the CDR3 is TGTGCCAGTAGTTCAGGGGGCCGCGGGGACACTGAAGCTTTCTTT.

This clone was detected a few times. The rearrangement links TRBV15 to TRBJ2-5; D is unresolved. CDR1 and CDR2 from the germline V gene are LNHNV and YYDKDF (reference sequence). V dropped 0 bases and J dropped 5 bases, with 4 bases sitting between them. The CDR3 length is 12 residues. The CDR3 is CATSREGETQYF. The CDR3 DNA reads TGTGCCACCAGCAGAGAAGGGGAGACCCAGTACTTC.

The gene calls are TRBV10-3 and TRBJ2-1; D remains unclear. Germline V CDR1 and CDR2: ENHRY, SYGVKD. Trimming left V 4 bases short and J 9 bases short, with 13 bases between. The CDR3 is 13 residues long. In DNA form, the CDR3 reads TGTGCCATCAGTGTTACTCCCACGGGTGAGCAGTTCTTC. Its protein is CAISVTPTGEQFF.

In the case of this clone: Different DNA sequences within this sample yield the same CDR3. V usage is TRBV11-2 and J usage is TRBJ2-5, with a weak D call TRBD2 (6 bases). Germline values: CDR1 SGHAT, CDR2 FQNNGV. The CDR3 consists of 13 residues. The V and J ends lost 7 bases and 2 bases respectively, with 11 bases between them. The CDR3 protein is CASTRGIQETQYF. As DNA, the CDR3 is TGTGCCAGCACCCGGGGGATTCAAGAGACCCAGTACTTC. Combining the CDR3 with reference TRBV11-2 and TRBJ2-5 gives the whole variable domain EAGVAQSPRYKIIEKRQSVAFWCNPISGHATLYWYQQILGQGPKLLIQFQNNGVVDDSQLPKDRFSAERLKGVDSTLKIQPAKLEDSAVYLCASTRGIQETQYFGPGTRLLVL.

The sample holds many counts of this clone. The chain joins TRBV18 to TRBJ1-4, with D tentatively TRBD1 (6 bases). Trimming took 2 bases from V and 7 from J, leaving 8 bases between them. Germline values: CDR1 KGHSH, CDR2 LQKENI. This CDR3 has 13 amino acids. The CDR3 DNA sequence: TGTGCCAGCTCACCAGGGGGGCTTGAAAAACTGTTTTTT. As protein: CASSPGGLEKLFF.

CDR3 DNA sequence: TGCGCCAGCAAAGGGGAATACGAGCAGTACTTC. Protein sequence: CASKGEYEQYF. The chain combines TRBV5-1 with TRBJ2-7; D may be TRBD1 (5 bases). Germline lookup yields CDR1 SGHRS and CDR2 YFSETQ. V lost 6 bases, J lost 4 bases, and 8 bases lay in between. This CDR3 has 11 amino acids.

The table lists this clone with a few counts. The V and J genes are TRBV7-2 and TRBJ2-3; perhaps D is TRBD1 or TRBD2 (5 bases each). Germline V lookup: CDR1 SGHTA, CDR2 FQGNSA. The V and J ends lost 0 bases and 3 bases respectively, with 10 bases between them. This CDR3 region has 15 residues. CDR3 sequence reads: CASSLAVGRTDTQYF. The CDR3 region has the DNA TGTGCCAGCAGCTTAGCTGTGGGACGGACAGATACGCAGTATTTT.

This clone has just a few counts. This sample also contains other DNA sequences that code for the same CDR3. The chain joins TRBV7-2 to TRBJ1-2; TRBD1 matches 11 bases. V dropped 2 bases and J dropped 11; count of bases not matched to a gene: 10. CDR1 SGHTA and CDR2 FQGNSA come from the germline V gene. CDR3 length: 15 amino acids. In DNA form, the CDR3 reads TGTGCCAGCAGCTTAACCCGGGACAGGGGGGCTCCTTACACCTTC. Translation gives CASSLTRDRGAPYTF.

This clone was observed a few times. The chain couples TRBV7-8 to TRBJ1-4, with 8 bases identical to TRBD1. The CDR3 consists of 16 residues. With 1 base clipped from V and 7 bases from J, the junction kept 8 bases outside the gene matches. From germline, CDR1 is SGHVS and CDR2 FQNEAQ. This CDR3 reads CASSLVGTGGGEKLFF. The CDR3 DNA reads as TGTGCCAGCAGCTTAGTAGGGACAGGCGGCGGTGAAAAACTGTTTTTT.

This clone was seen at least ten times. The rearrangement uses TRBV11-2 and TRBJ2-1; TRBD2 agrees at 14 bases. CDR1 is SGHAT and CDR2 is FQNNGV in the germline V gene. The V gene end was trimmed by 5 bases and the J gene end by 12 bases; junction bases not matched to a gene: 12. There are 16 residues in the CDR3. The CDR3 nucleotides read TGTGCCAGCAGCCACCTTCGACTAGCGGGGGGGTGGAGGCAGTTCTTC. It translates to CASSHLRLAGGWRQFF.

This rearrangement joins TRBV14 to TRBJ2-1; the D gene is possibly TRBD2 (6 bases). Between the trimmed V and J ends, which lost 5 bases and 8 bases, there was a span of 22 bases. The CDR3 runs 16 residues. CDR1 is SGHDN and CDR2 is FVKESK in the germline V gene. The CDR3, as DNA: TGTGCCAGCAGCGAGGAAGAGACTAGAGTAATTGATGAGCAGTTCTTC. Translating it yields CASSEEETRVIDEQFF.

This chain connects TRBV27 to TRBJ2-3; D unresolved. CDR3 length: 12 residues. The V end was cut by 2 bases, the J end by 8 bases, with 8 bases between. Germline CDR1 and CDR2: MNHEY and SMNVEV (reference sequence). The CDR3 loop is CASSLSLGTQYF. In DNA, the CDR3 is TGTGCCAGCAGTTTAAGTTTGGGTACGCAGTATTTT.

This rearrangement joins TRBV30 to TRBJ1-2; 10 bases match TRBD1. The CDR3 runs 12 residues. The V gene end was trimmed by 8 bases and the J gene end by 11 bases; junction bases not matched to a gene: 11. Germline-derived CDR1 and CDR2 are GTSNPN and SVGIG (reference sequence). The CDR3 reads CAGTGEAKLYTF. The CDR3 nucleotides read TGTGCCGGGACAGGGGAGGCAAAACTTTACACCTTC.

This clone was seen repeatedly, ten times or more. The chain is built from TRBV7-9 and TRBJ1-5, with D hard to call. Germline V gene lookup returns CDR1 SEHNR and CDR2 FQNEAQ (reference sequence). The length of the CDR3 is 12 residues. V was shortened by 4 bases and J by 9 bases, with 10 bases between the two germline ends. Written as DNA, the CDR3 is TGTGCCAGCAGCTCCGAGAACGGGCCCCAGCATTTT. The encoded protein is CASSSENGPQHF.

This clone was detected only a few times. The V call is TRBV5-1, the J call TRBJ2-5; D tentatively fits TRBD1 or TRBD2 (5 bases each). This CDR3 spans 15 amino acids. Germline-derived CDR1 and CDR2 are SGHRS and YFSETQ. V was shortened by 5 bases and J by 2 bases, with 16 bases between the two germline ends. Here the CDR3 DNA reads TGCGCCAGCAGTCAGACCGGGACCCCGCAAGAGACCCAGTACTTC. Translated: CASSQTGTPQETQYF.

This clone was seen a handful of times. The V gene is TRBV5-1, the J gene TRBJ2-1; 7 nucleotides line up with TRBD1. Germline V gene sequence: CDR1 SGHRS, CDR2 YFSETQ. This CDR3 is 12 amino acids long. Losses at the gene ends were 4 bases for V and 8 bases for J; bases not matched to a gene: 3. CDR3 loop: CASSRTGDEQFF. CDR3 DNA sequence: TGCGCCAGCAGCCGGACAGGAGATGAGCAGTTCTTC. Filled out from reference TRBV5-1 and TRBJ2-1, the complete variable domain reads KAGVTQTPRYLIKTRGQQVTLSCSPISGHRSVSWYQQTPGQGLQFLFEYFSETQRNKGNFPGRFSGRQFSNSRSEMNVSTLELGDSALYLCASSRTGDEQFFGPGTRLTVL.

The J gene is TRBJ2-6, the V gene TRBV27, with D hard to call. The CDR3 loop spans 13 amino acids. Trimming took off 3 bases at V and 0 bases at J, with 0 bases between the two ends. Germline CDR1 reads MNHEY; CDR2 reads SMNVEV (reference sequence). Here the CDR3 reads CASSFSGANVLTF. In DNA form, the CDR3 reads TGTGCCAGCAGTTTCTCTGGGGCCAACGTCCTGACTTTC.

The gene calls are TRBV25-1 and TRBJ2-5, with TRBD1 matching over 9 bases. From germline, CDR1 is MGHDK and CDR2 SYGVNS. V shed 8 bases and J 4 bases; nucleotides not matched to a gene: 5. CDR3 length: 13 residues. CDR3 sequence reads: CASPGTGRETQYF. The CDR3, as DNA: TGTGCCAGCCCCGGGACAGGGAGAGAGACCCAGTACTTC. Full variable domain (remainder filled in from reference TRBV25-1 and TRBJ2-5): EADIYQTPRYLVIGTGKKITLECSQTMGHDKMYWYQQDPGMELHLIHYSYGVNSTEKGDLSSESTVSRIRTEHFPLTLESARPSHTSQYLCASPGTGRETQYFGPGTRLLVL.